Listed below are T cell receptor beta chains from one sample, sequenced in a study of T cells in Graves' hyperthyroidism and ophthalmopathy. TCRdb re-derived calls from the multiplex PCR reads in MiXCR, one entry per CDR3 protein. The table records roughly 560,000 distinct CDR3 sequences, over 12% of them present only once. The specimen sequenced was blood. The receptors come from a woman aged 35 to 49 with Graves' ophthalmopathy. Each CDR3 is given with its conserved first and last residue. Each record gives: D gene, clone size, V gene, J gene, CDR3 length, CDR3 DNA, CDR3 protein. D genes are given only for firm matches. Size values are once, few and many counts, or a class for expanded clones, and some rows have none.

D gene: NA; clone size: many; V gene: TRBV15; J gene: TRBJ1-1; CDR3 length: 15; CDR3 DNA: TGTGCCACCAGCTCATATACAGGCGTGAACACTGAAGCTTTCTTT; CDR3 protein: CATSSYTGVNTEAFF
D gene: TRBD2; clone size: few; V gene: TRBV28; J gene: TRBJ2-4; CDR3 length: 17; CDR3 DNA: TGTGCCAGCAGCCCTGGGGGCGGGAGGTCGGCCAAAAACATTCAGTACTTC; CDR3 protein: CASSPGGGRSAKNIQYF
D gene: NA; clone size: NA; V gene: TRBV12-3/TRBV12-4; J gene: TRBJ1-2; CDR3 length: 13; CDR3 DNA: TGTGCCAGCAGTTCTCCTATGAACTATGGCTACACCTTC; CDR3 protein: CASSSPMNYGYTF
D gene: TRBD1; clone size: many; V gene: TRBV28; J gene: TRBJ2-7; CDR3 length: 16; CDR3 DNA: TGTGCCAGCAGTTTTACCCCCGGGACAGGGTCTGGCGAGCAGTACTTC; CDR3 protein: CASSFTPGTGSGEQYF
D gene: NA; clone size: NA; V gene: TRBV12-3/TRBV12-4; J gene: TRBJ2-5; CDR3 length: 15; CDR3 DNA: TGTGCCAGCAGCCTGGGTAGGGGAGTACAAGAGACCCAGTACTTC; CDR3 protein: CASSLGRGVQETQYF
D gene: NA; clone size: many; V gene: TRBV12-3/TRBV12-4; J gene: TRBJ2-2; CDR3 length: 15; CDR3 DNA: TGTGCCAGCAGGCGAGCCCAGGGTTACACCGGGGAGCTGTTTTTT; CDR3 protein: CASRRAQGYTGELFF
D gene: NA; clone size: NA; V gene: TRBV13; J gene: TRBJ1-5; CDR3 length: 15; CDR3 DNA: TGTGCCAGCAGCTTAGGAGGAGGGGTAACCCAGCCCCAGCATTTT; CDR3 protein: CASSLGGGVTQPQHF
D gene: NA; clone size: few; V gene: TRBV18; J gene: TRBJ2-7; CDR3 length: 14; CDR3 DNA: TGTGCCAGCTCACCAGCGGGGCGTCCCGGCGAGCAGTACTTC; CDR3 protein: CASSPAGRPGEQYF
D gene: TRBD2; clone size: few; V gene: TRBV5-1; J gene: TRBJ2-5; CDR3 length: 18; CDR3 DNA: TGCGCCAGCAGTTACTACTACCAGCGGGAGTTCTCACAAGAGACCCAGTACTTC; CDR3 protein: CASSYYYQREFSQETQYF
D gene: NA; clone size: NA; V gene: TRBV9; J gene: TRBJ1-3; CDR3 length: 18; CDR3 DNA: TGTGCCAGCAGCGCCCAAAAGGGGCAGTCTGCTCGTGGAAACACCATATATTTT; CDR3 protein: CASSAQKGQSARGNTIYF
D gene: TRBD2; clone size: NA; V gene: TRBV5-1; J gene: TRBJ2-5; CDR3 length: 14; CDR3 DNA: TGCGCCAGCAGCTCAAACGGGGGGATTGAGACCCAGTACTTC; CDR3 protein: CASSSNGGIETQYF
D gene: TRBD1; clone size: few; V gene: TRBV18; J gene: TRBJ2-7; CDR3 length: 15; CDR3 DNA: TGTGCCAGCTCATACGACAGGGACAACTCCTACGAGCAGTACTTC; CDR3 protein: CASSYDRDNSYEQYF
D gene: TRBD2; clone size: many; V gene: TRBV7-2; J gene: TRBJ2-5; CDR3 length: 16; CDR3 DNA: TGTGCCAGCAGTTACGGGACTAGCGGGATAGGGGAGACCCAGTACTTC; CDR3 protein: CASSYGTSGIGETQYF
D gene: NA; clone size: many; V gene: TRBV28; J gene: TRBJ2-6; CDR3 length: 16; CDR3 DNA: TGTGCCAGCAGTCAAGGACTCACCCCTGGGGCCAACGTCCTGACTTTC; CDR3 protein: CASSQGLTPGANVLTF
D gene: NA; clone size: many; V gene: TRBV28; J gene: TRBJ1-2; CDR3 length: 15; CDR3 DNA: TGTGCCAGCAGTTTGGTAGCAGTAGCTAACTATGGCTACACCTTC; CDR3 protein: CASSLVAVANYGYTF
D gene: TRBD2; clone size: NA; V gene: TRBV24-1; J gene: TRBJ2-5; CDR3 length: 19; CDR3 DNA: TGTGCCACCAGTGATTTTGGTGAACTAGCGGGAGCGACGCAAGAGACCCAGTACTTC; CDR3 protein: CATSDFGELAGATQETQYF
D gene: NA; clone size: many; V gene: TRBV28; J gene: TRBJ2-5; CDR3 length: 15; CDR3 DNA: TGTGCCAGCAACTTTCCCGGGAGAGGGCAAGAGACCCAGTACTTC; CDR3 protein: CASNFPGRGQETQYF
D gene: NA; clone size: NA; V gene: TRBV6-1; J gene: TRBJ1-1; CDR3 length: 13; CDR3 DNA: TGTGCCAGCACCTCGGGGAGGGGAACTGAAGCTTTCTTT; CDR3 protein: CASTSGRGTEAFF
D gene: TRBD2; clone size: NA; V gene: TRBV12-3/TRBV12-4; J gene: TRBJ2-7; CDR3 length: 14; CDR3 DNA: TGTGCCAGCAGTGCGCGACTAGCGGGAAAGGGGCAGTACTTC; CDR3 protein: CASSARLAGKGQYF
D gene: NA; clone size: many; V gene: TRBV29-1; J gene: TRBJ2-7; CDR3 length: 14; CDR3 DNA: TGCAGCGTTGAAAATCCCGACAACTCCTACGAGCAGTACTTC; CDR3 protein: CSVENPDNSYEQYF
D gene: NA; clone size: many; V gene: TRBV27; J gene: TRBJ1-5; CDR3 length: 13; CDR3 DNA: TGTGCCAGCAAAGAAAGGGGGAGGCAGCCCCAGCATTTT; CDR3 protein: CASKERGRQPQHF
D gene: NA; clone size: many; V gene: TRBV3-2; J gene: TRBJ2-3; CDR3 length: 21; CDR3 DNA: TGTGCCAGCAGCCCCTCGGGAGTAGGCCGGACTAGCGGGACGTCGACAGATACGCAGTATTTT; CDR3 protein: CASSPSGVGRTSGTSTDTQYF
D gene: TRBD1; clone size: many; V gene: TRBV6-5; J gene: TRBJ1-5; CDR3 length: 14; CDR3 DNA: TGTGCCAGCAGTTCCGACAGGGGGAGGATGGCCCAGCATTTT; CDR3 protein: CASSSDRGRMAQHF
D gene: NA; clone size: once; V gene: TRBV18; J gene: TRBJ1-1; CDR3 length: 13; CDR3 DNA: TGTGCCAGCTCAAAGGACACGAACACTGAAGCTTTCTTT; CDR3 protein: CASSKDTNTEAFF
D gene: TRBD2; clone size: few; V gene: TRBV9; J gene: TRBJ2-2; CDR3 length: 17; CDR3 DNA: TGTGCCAGCAGCGCTTGGGCTAGCGGGATAGTCACCGGGGAGCTGTTTTTT; CDR3 protein: CASSAWASGIVTGELFF
D gene: TRBD1; clone size: NA; V gene: TRBV7-9; J gene: TRBJ1-3; CDR3 length: 14; CDR3 DNA: TGTGCCAGCTCCCCGGACAGGGGGTTGTACACCATATATTTT; CDR3 protein: CASSPDRGLYTIYF
D gene: NA; clone size: many; V gene: TRBV28; J gene: TRBJ2-5; CDR3 length: 15; CDR3 DNA: TGTGCCAGCAGTGCAATCGGCTTCCAAGGGGAGACCCAGTACTTC; CDR3 protein: CASSAIGFQGETQYF
D gene: TRBD2; clone size: many; V gene: TRBV27; J gene: TRBJ2-7; CDR3 length: 15; CDR3 DNA: TGTGCCAGCAGTCCTACTGAGCGGGAGGGCCACGAGCAGTACTTC; CDR3 protein: CASSPTEREGHEQYF
D gene: TRBD1; clone size: many; V gene: TRBV29-1; J gene: TRBJ1-1; CDR3 length: 15; CDR3 DNA: TGCAGCGTTGAAGGGACAGGGGGCTCGTACACTGAAGCTTTCTTT; CDR3 protein: CSVEGTGGSYTEAFF
D gene: TRBD1; clone size: few; V gene: TRBV30; J gene: TRBJ1-3; CDR3 length: 15; CDR3 DNA: TGTGCCTGGAGGAACAGGGGAACAGCTGGAAACACCATATATTTT; CDR3 protein: CAWRNRGTAGNTIYF
D gene: TRBD1; clone size: NA; V gene: TRBV19; J gene: TRBJ1-1; CDR3 length: 18; CDR3 DNA: TGTGCCAGTAGTGCCAGGGGGACAGGGGGCGCGATTTATACTGAAGCTTTCTTT; CDR3 protein: CASSARGTGGAIYTEAFF
D gene: TRBD1; clone size: many; V gene: TRBV6-2/TRBV6-3; J gene: TRBJ1-1; CDR3 length: 15; CDR3 DNA: TGTGCCAGCAGACCCGGGACAGGGGGATTGACTGAAGCTTTCTTT; CDR3 protein: CASRPGTGGLTEAFF
D gene: NA; clone size: many; V gene: TRBV30; J gene: TRBJ1-2; CDR3 length: 14; CDR3 DNA: TGTGCCTGGACCCGAACAACAGGAGCCTTTGGCTACACCTTC; CDR3 protein: CAWTRTTGAFGYTF
D gene: NA; clone size: many; V gene: TRBV7-9; J gene: TRBJ2-5; CDR3 length: 17; CDR3 DNA: TGTGCCAGCGGAGCTATTGGCCAGGGATGGAAACAAGAGACCCAGTACTTC; CDR3 protein: CASGAIGQGWKQETQYF
D gene: TRBD2; clone size: many; V gene: TRBV6-5; J gene: TRBJ2-7; CDR3 length: 13; CDR3 DNA: TGTGCCAGCCGAGCCGGGACTAGCGTCGAGCAGTACTTC; CDR3 protein: CASRAGTSVEQYF
D gene: TRBD1; clone size: once; V gene: TRBV28; J gene: TRBJ1-5; CDR3 length: 16; CDR3 DNA: TGTGCCTCACAGGGGAGGGGCAGGTTGGCCAATCAGCCCCAGCATTTT; CDR3 protein: CASQGRGRLANQPQHF
D gene: NA; clone size: many; V gene: TRBV7-9; J gene: TRBJ1-2; CDR3 length: 14; CDR3 DNA: TGTGCCAGCAGCTTAGCGAGAGAGGGGAATGGCTACACCTTC; CDR3 protein: CASSLAREGNGYTF
D gene: TRBD2; clone size: NA; V gene: TRBV7-2; J gene: TRBJ2-7; CDR3 length: 15; CDR3 DNA: TGTGCCAGCAGCCCCCTGGTGGGAGGGCCCTACGAGCAGTACTTC; CDR3 protein: CASSPLVGGPYEQYF
D gene: NA; clone size: many; V gene: TRBV28; J gene: TRBJ2-5; CDR3 length: 14; CDR3 DNA: TGTGCCAGCAGTTTTACAGGGACTCAAGAGACCCAGTACTTC; CDR3 protein: CASSFTGTQETQYF
D gene: NA; clone size: many; V gene: TRBV12-3/TRBV12-4; J gene: TRBJ2-3; CDR3 length: 18; CDR3 DNA: TGTGCCAGCAGTTTTCTTCCCCGCTCCTCTAGCGGCACAGATACGCAGTATTTT; CDR3 protein: CASSFLPRSSSGTDTQYF
D gene: NA; clone size: many; V gene: TRBV28; J gene: TRBJ1-5; CDR3 length: 15; CDR3 DNA: TGTGCCAGCAGTTTCCGGACCTCTAGCAATCAGCCCCAGCATTTT; CDR3 protein: CASSFRTSSNQPQHF
D gene: TRBD1; clone size: many; V gene: TRBV28; J gene: TRBJ1-1; CDR3 length: 13; CDR3 DNA: TGTGCCAGCAGTGTTGGGACAGCGGGACGTGCTTTCTTT; CDR3 protein: CASSVGTAGRAFF